This T cell receptor beta chain came from a study of lymphopenia after photon versus proton radiotherapy. Study results and caveats: Survival link was tested only in deceased patients; proton benefit remains a possibility.

Clones were sequenced by immunoSEQ multiplex PCR, and TCRdb holds only the in-frame ones, with some missing. The data show about 160,000 clones, around nine tenths seen once. Comment on this clone: The antigen remains unidentified.

This specimen consisted of peripheral blood, obtained from a patient treated with photon-based radiotherapy. This clonotype was obtained from a man aged 45-65 years with gastric cancer.

CDR3 nucleotide sequence: TGTGCCTGGGACACTCTGAAGACCCAGTACTTC. This translates into CAWDTLKTQYF. The rearrangement links TRBV30 to TRBJ2-5; D remains unclear. Looked up from germline, CDR1 is GTSNPN and CDR2 is SVGIG (reference sequence). V was shortened by 5 bases and J by 6 bases, with 10 bases between the two germline ends. The CDR3 extends over 11 amino acids.